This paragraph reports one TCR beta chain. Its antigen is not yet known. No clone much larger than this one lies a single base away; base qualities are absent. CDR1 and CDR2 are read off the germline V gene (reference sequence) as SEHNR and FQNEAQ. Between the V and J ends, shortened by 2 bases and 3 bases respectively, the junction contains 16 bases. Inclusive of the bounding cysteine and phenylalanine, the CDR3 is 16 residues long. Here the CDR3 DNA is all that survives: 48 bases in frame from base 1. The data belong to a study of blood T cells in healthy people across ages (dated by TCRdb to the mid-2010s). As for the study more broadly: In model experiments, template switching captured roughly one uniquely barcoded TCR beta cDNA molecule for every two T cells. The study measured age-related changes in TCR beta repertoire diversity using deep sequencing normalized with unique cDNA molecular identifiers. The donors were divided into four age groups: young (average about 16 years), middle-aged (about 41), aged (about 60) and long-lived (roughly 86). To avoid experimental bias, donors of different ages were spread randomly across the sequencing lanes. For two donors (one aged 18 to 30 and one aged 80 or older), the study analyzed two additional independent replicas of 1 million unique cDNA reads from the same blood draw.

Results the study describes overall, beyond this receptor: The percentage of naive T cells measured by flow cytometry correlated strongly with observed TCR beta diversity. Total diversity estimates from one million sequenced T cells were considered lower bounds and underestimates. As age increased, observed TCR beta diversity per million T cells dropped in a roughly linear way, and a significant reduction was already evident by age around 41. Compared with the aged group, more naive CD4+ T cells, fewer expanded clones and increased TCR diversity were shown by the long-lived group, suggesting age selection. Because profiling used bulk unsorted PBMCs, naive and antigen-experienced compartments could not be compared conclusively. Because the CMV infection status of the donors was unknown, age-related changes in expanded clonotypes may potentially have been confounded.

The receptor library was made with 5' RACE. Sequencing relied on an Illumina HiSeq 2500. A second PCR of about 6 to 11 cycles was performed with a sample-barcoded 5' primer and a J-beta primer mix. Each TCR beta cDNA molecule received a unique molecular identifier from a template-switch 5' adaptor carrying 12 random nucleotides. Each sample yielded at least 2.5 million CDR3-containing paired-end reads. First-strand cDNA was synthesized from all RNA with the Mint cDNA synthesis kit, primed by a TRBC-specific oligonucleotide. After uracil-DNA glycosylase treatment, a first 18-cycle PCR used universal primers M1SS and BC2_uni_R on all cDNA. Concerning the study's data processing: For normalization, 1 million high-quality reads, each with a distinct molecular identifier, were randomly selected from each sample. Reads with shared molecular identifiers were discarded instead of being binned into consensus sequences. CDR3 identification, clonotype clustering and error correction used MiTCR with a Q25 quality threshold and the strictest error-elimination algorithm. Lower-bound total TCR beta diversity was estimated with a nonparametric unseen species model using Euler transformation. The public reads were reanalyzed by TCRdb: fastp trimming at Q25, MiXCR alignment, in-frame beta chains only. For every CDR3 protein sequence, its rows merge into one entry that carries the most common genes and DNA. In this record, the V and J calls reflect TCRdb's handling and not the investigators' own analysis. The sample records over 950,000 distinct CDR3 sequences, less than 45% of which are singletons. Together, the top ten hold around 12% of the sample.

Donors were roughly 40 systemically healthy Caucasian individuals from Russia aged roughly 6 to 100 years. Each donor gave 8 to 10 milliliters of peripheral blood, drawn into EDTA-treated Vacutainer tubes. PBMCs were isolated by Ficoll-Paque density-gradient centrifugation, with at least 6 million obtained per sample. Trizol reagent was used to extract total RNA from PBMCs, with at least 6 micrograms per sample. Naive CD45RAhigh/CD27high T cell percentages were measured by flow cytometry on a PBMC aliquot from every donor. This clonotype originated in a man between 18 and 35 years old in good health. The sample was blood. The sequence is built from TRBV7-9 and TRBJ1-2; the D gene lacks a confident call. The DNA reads TGTGCCAGCAGCTTAAAGTCTCCACCCGAGGACTATGGCTACACCTTC. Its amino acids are CASSLKSPPEDYGYTF.